This T cell receptor beta chain was captured by sequencing in a study of CD8+ T cells in alopecia areata. Study background: Treated patients swallowed 5 to 10 mg of oral tofacitinib twice daily. Overall study results and limits: Researchers reported that TCR sharing among patients proved less clear than in mice, possibly HLA-linked.

Isolated RNA was reverse transcribed into cDNA used as the sequencing template. The repertoire was sequenced with immunoSEQ multiplex PCR; TCRdb's copy has only in-frame clones and lacks some. This sample has some 240,000 clones, with about 60% found just once. This clone was counted once. The antigen is unknown. Those with alopecia areata gave lesional scalp punch biopsies and peripheral blood. Investigators sorted PBMCs to obtain both CD4+ and CD8+ T cells. The CDR3 length is 14 residues. The germline gives CDR1 SQVTM, CDR2 ANQGSEA. V gave up 5 bases and J gave up 7 bases; unmatched junction bases: 10.

The chain uses TRBV29-1 and TRBJ2-2; 7 bases map to TRBD1. The sequence was collected from a human donor with alopecia areata. This specimen was CD4+ T cells sorted from blood, taken at week 0. The chain's CDR3 is CSVSTGLFDGELFF. The CDR3 coding sequence is TGCAGCGTTTCGACAGGGCTTTTTGACGGGGAGCTGTTTTTT.